The 25 T cell receptor beta chains below were found in one sample sequenced in a study of shared clonotypes between healthy human individuals. Only in-frame clones appear in the TCRdb table, and some are missing; sequencing was by immunoSEQ multiplex PCR. The sample holds roughly 570,000 clones; 95% to 98% are singletons and the top ten take 0.25% to 0.35%. CD8 cells classed as naive were CD45RO-negative and positively selected for CCR7, excluding terminally differentiated effector memory CD45RA+ cells. Sequenced material: naive CD8+ T cells sorted from blood. The receptor source for this set is a man younger than 45 in good health.

This clone has only one observation. The CDR3 bases are TGTGCCAGCAAACCCGTGGCTAGCGGGAGTACCGGGGAGCTGTTTTTT. It specifies CASKPVASGSTGELFF. The chain joins TRBV27 to TRBJ2-2, with TRBD2 matching over 10 bases. J was trimmed by 5 bases and V by 7 bases; bases with no gene match: 10. CDR1 and CDR2 from the germline V gene are MNHEY and SMNVEV (reference sequence). The CDR3 length is 16 residues.

The rearrangement links TRBV6-6 to TRBJ1-4; unclear D gene. The germline CDR1 and CDR2 sequences are MNHNY and SVGAGI (reference sequence). CDR3 length equals 13 residues. The CDR3 loop reads CGSGFSTNEKLFF. The CDR3 nucleotides are TGTGGTTCAGGCTTTTCGACTAATGAAAAACTGTTTTTT.

The gene calls are TRBV7-9 and TRBJ2-7; 8 positions agree with TRBD2. The CDR3 consists of 15 residues. The trim removed 3 bases at V and 5 bases at J, leaving 9 bases unmatched. Germline lookup yields CDR1 SEHNR and CDR2 FQNEAQ (reference sequence). DNA of the CDR3: TGTGCCAGCAGCTTCCGCGGGAGGTCGGTGGACGAGCAGTACTTC. It yields the protein CASSFRGRSVDEQYF.

The chain couples TRBV7-9 to TRBJ2-3, with a possible D match to TRBD2 (6 bases). The V and J ends lost 5 bases and 1 base respectively, with 19 bases between them. From germline, CDR1 is SEHNR and CDR2 FQNEAQ (reference sequence). The CDR3 runs to 17 residues. The CDR3 DNA follows: TGTGCCAGCAGCGGGACTCTTAATCCTGGGGGCACAGATACGCAGTATTTT. This gives the protein CASSGTLNPGGTDTQYF. Together with reference TRBV7-9 and TRBJ2-3, the CDR3 gives the full variable domain: DTGVSQNPRHKITKRGQNVTFRCDPISEHNRLYWYRQTLGQGPEFLTYFQNEAQLEKSRLLSDRFSAERPKGSFSTLEIQRTEQGDSAMYLCASSGTLNPGGTDTQYFGPGTRLTVL.

The chain couples TRBV7-9 to TRBJ2-3, with D maybe TRBD2 (6 bases). This CDR3 contains 14 residues. Trimming left V 3 bases short and J 4 bases short, with 11 bases between. Germline CDR1 is SEHNR and CDR2 is FQNEAQ (reference sequence). The CDR3 DNA follows: TGTGCCAGCAGCTTGTTCGGGGGACCAGATACGCAGTATTTT. Translated: CASSLFGGPDTQYF.

The genes are TRBV7-3 and TRBJ2-2, with D possibly matching TRBD2 (6 bases). V was shortened by 2 bases and J by 4 bases, with 14 bases between the two germline ends. CDR3 length equals 16 residues. CDR1 SGHTA and CDR2 FQGTGA come from the germline V gene. The CDR3 reads CASSLPPGVSTGELFF. The CDR3 nucleotides are TGTGCCAGCAGCTTACCCCCGGGGGTAAGCACCGGGGAGCTGTTTTTT.

The gene calls are TRBV27 and TRBJ1-3; D is unresolved. The CDR3 runs 15 residues. Per the germline V gene, CDR1 is MNHEY and CDR2 is SMNVEV (reference sequence). The germline V and J ends were trimmed by 4 bases and 0 bases, with 10 bases remaining between them. The CDR3 loop reads CASSSQPSSGNTIYF. The CDR3 DNA follows: TGTGCCAGCAGTTCTCAGCCCAGCTCTGGAAACACCATATATTTT.

V and J are TRBV9 and TRBJ2-1; 10 positions agree with TRBD2. The germline V gene encodes CDR1 SGDLS and CDR2 YYNGEE. This CDR3 has 15 amino acids. The V segment lost 3 bases and the J segment 3 bases; nucleotides outside the gene matches: 3. CDR3 DNA: TGTGCCAGCAGCGAACGGACTAGCGGCTACAATGAGCAGTTCTTC. This codes for CASSERTSGYNEQFF.

The genes are TRBV7-2 and TRBJ2-1; a possible D gene is TRBD1 (6 bases). Per germline, CDR1 SGHTA and CDR2 FQGNSA. V lost 1 base and J lost 7, with 11 bases in between. The CDR3 is 14 amino acids. The CDR3, as DNA: TGTGCCAGCAGCTTAGAAAGGGGGATGAATGAGCAGTTCTTC. Protein: CASSLERGMNEQFF. Drawing the rest from reference TRBV7-2 and TRBJ2-1, the complete variable domain is GAGVSQSPSNKVTEKGKDVELRCDPISGHTALYWYRQSLGQGLEFLIYFQGNSAPDKSGLPSDRFSAERTGGSVSTLTIQRTQQEDSAVYLCASSLERGMNEQFFGPGTRLTVL.

J is TRBJ2-2 and V is TRBV28; 7 bases agree with TRBD2. CDR1 and CDR2 (germline): MDHEN, SYDVKM. J lost 4 bases, V lost 1 base, and 6 bases had no gene match. CDR3 length equals 16 residues. CDR3: CASSLFAGELTGELFF. CDR3 coding DNA: TGTGCCAGCAGTTTATTTGCGGGAGAGCTCACCGGGGAGCTGTTTTTT.

The chain is built from TRBV7-9 and TRBJ1-3, with a weak D call TRBD1 (5 bases). Trimming took off 5 bases at V and 0 bases at J, with 14 bases between the two ends. The CDR3 totals 16 residues. Germline CDR1 and CDR2: SEHNR and FQNEAQ (reference sequence). In DNA form, the CDR3 reads TGTGCCAGCAGCGTAACACAGGTTCGCTCTGGAAACACCATATATTTT. It yields the protein CASSVTQVRSGNTIYF.

The chain combines TRBV6-4 with TRBJ1-1; no reliable D call. Germline V gene sequence: CDR1 MRHNA, CDR2 SNTAGT. V lost 2 bases to trimming and J lost 7 bases, with 8 bases between them. The CDR3 is made up of 12 amino acids. This CDR3 is CASSDLGGEAFF. In DNA, the CDR3 is TGTGCCAGCAGTGACCTGGGTGGTGAAGCTTTCTTT.

The chain carries TRBV28 and TRBJ2-7; 8 bases are shared with TRBD2. Germline lookup yields CDR1 MDHEN and CDR2 SYDVKM. The junction had 13 bases not matched to a gene; V was cut back by 6 bases and J by 6 bases. This CDR3 comprises 15 residues. The CDR3 sequence: CASSPTPGLVSEQYF. The CDR3 nucleotides are TGTGCCAGCAGCCCAACACCGGGACTAGTGAGCGAGCAGTACTTC. The full variable domain, its missing parts supplied by reference TRBV28 and TRBJ2-7, is DVKVTQSSRYLVKRTGEKVFLECVQDMDHENMFWYRQDPGLGLRLIYFSYDVKMKEKGDIPEGYSVSREKKERFSLILESASTNQTSMYLCASSPTPGLVSEQYFGPGTRLTVT.

This chain connects TRBV10-3 to TRBJ2-7; 9 bases agree with TRBD2. The trim removed 10 bases at V and 0 bases at J, leaving 4 bases unmatched. Germline V CDR1 and CDR2: ENHRY, SYGVKD. The length of the CDR3 is 13 residues. The CDR3 DNA reads TGTGCCACCAAGCGGGAGGACTCCTACGAGCAGTACTTC. It translates to CATKREDSYEQYF.

The gene calls are TRBV5-5 and TRBJ2-4; tentatively, D is TRBD1 or TRBD2 (5 bases each). The CDR3 runs to 14 residues. Germline V gives CDR1 SGHKS, CDR2 YYEKEE (reference sequence). V was clipped by 2 bases and J by 10 bases, with 16 bases between them. The CDR3: CASSLPSRDVIQYF. CDR3 DNA sequence: TGTGCCAGCAGCTTACCCAGCCGGGACGTAATTCAGTACTTC. The full variable domain, completed using reference TRBV5-5 and TRBJ2-4, is DAGVTQSPTHLIKTRGQQVTLRCSPISGHKSVSWYQQVLGQGPQFIFQYYEKEERGRGNFPDRFSARQFPNYSSELNVNALLLGDSALYLCASSLPSRDVIQYFGAGTRLSVL.

The V and J genes are TRBV5-1 and TRBJ2-7; D gene uncertain. CDR1 is SGHRS and CDR2 is YFSETQ in the germline V gene. The CDR3 has 15 amino acids. V lost 1 base to trimming and J lost 0 bases, with 11 bases between them. The CDR3 protein is CASSLFRSSSYEQYF. The CDR3 DNA reads as TGCGCCAGCAGCTTGTTTCGGTCGAGCTCCTACGAGCAGTACTTC.

In DNA, the CDR3 is TGCGCCAGCAGCCAAGATCCGGGGACGAACACCGGGGAGCTGTTTTTT. It translates to CASSQDPGTNTGELFF. The genes are TRBV4-1 and TRBJ2-2; a possible D gene is TRBD2 (5 bases). Germline V gives CDR1 MGHRA, CDR2 YSYEKL. Between the trimmed V and J ends, which lost 0 bases and 0 bases, there was a span of 8 bases. The CDR3 totals 16 residues.

The chain is built from TRBV4-1 and TRBJ2-7, with D perhaps given as TRBD1 or TRBD2 (5 bases each). This CDR3 region has 16 residues. V gave up 0 bases and J gave up 5 bases, with 17 bases separating them. Germline assignment: CDR1 MGHRA and CDR2 YSYEKL. In nucleotides, the CDR3 is TGCGCCAGCAGCCAAGAGTATAGACTCTGGGGGAACGAGCAGTACTTC. It translates to CASSQEYRLWGNEQYF.

This clone has only one observation. The J gene is TRBJ1-2, the V gene TRBV29-1; 10 bases align to TRBD1. The CDR3 contains 12 residues. Germline CDR1 and CDR2: SQVTM and ANQGSEA. Unmatched junction bases numbered 4, after V lost 8 bases and J lost 4 bases. The CDR3 here is CSTDRGLYGYTF. In DNA form, the CDR3 reads TGCAGCACTGACAGGGGGCTCTATGGCTACACCTTC.

This chain uses TRBV29-1 with TRBJ2-2; no clear D gene. Trimming shortened V by 7 bases and J by 6 bases, and 12 bases separated the two germline ends. CDR1 is SQVTM and CDR2 is ANQGSEA in the germline V gene. This CDR3 is 12 amino acids long. CDR3 protein: CSATDTSGELFF. CDR3 DNA: TGCAGCGCCACCGACACGTCCGGGGAGCTGTTTTTT.

The CDR3 region is CASSDSRGRIEETQYF. CDR3 bases: TGTGCCAGCAGTGACTCTAGGGGGCGAATAGAAGAGACCCAGTACTTC. The chain links TRBV2 to TRBJ2-5, with 7 bases lining up with TRBD1. The CDR3 extends over 16 amino acids. V shed 3 bases, J shed 3 bases, and the junction held 10 bases outside the gene matches. Germline CDR1 SNHLY, CDR2 FYNNEI. The variable domain in full, completed from reference TRBV2 and TRBJ2-5, reads EPEVTQTPSHQVTQMGQEVILRCVPISNHLYFYWYRQILGQKVEFLVSFYNNEISEKSEIFDDQFSVERPDGSNFTLKIRSTKLEDSAMYFCASSDSRGRIEETQYFGPGTRLLVL.

The gene calls are TRBV18 and TRBJ2-3; D not resolved. CDR3 size: 14 residues. Germline V gene lookup returns CDR1 KGHSH and CDR2 LQKENI. V lost 4 bases, J lost 3 bases, and 11 bases lay in between. The CDR3 loop reads CASSRQPGTDTQYF. In DNA form, the CDR3 reads TGTGCCAGCTCACGGCAGCCAGGAACAGATACGCAGTATTTT.

The V gene is TRBV7-2, the J gene TRBJ2-1, with TRBD2 matching 9 bases. The CDR3 has 19 residues. Germline V gene data show CDR1 as SGHTA and CDR2 as FQGNSA. The V segment lost 1 base and the J segment 0 bases; nucleotides outside the gene matches: 10. The chain's CDR3 is CASSLGASSGASSYNEQFF. The DNA of the CDR3 is TGTGCCAGCAGCTTAGGAGCGTCTAGCGGGGCTAGCTCCTACAATGAGCAGTTCTTC.

V and J are TRBV6-6 and TRBJ2-5; D perhaps matches TRBD2 (5 bases). V lost 2 bases to trimming and J lost 1 base, with 8 bases between them. This CDR3 has 14 residues. Germline CDR1 reads MNHNY; CDR2 reads SVGAGI (reference sequence). The DNA for the CDR3 is TGTGCCAGCAGTTACGTTGGAGGCCAAGAGACCCAGTACTTC. This codes for CASSYVGGQETQYF.

This rearrangement joins TRBV27 to TRBJ2-1; 7 bases match TRBD1. This CDR3 spans 15 amino acids. V shed 6 bases, J shed 3 bases, and the junction held 8 bases outside the gene matches. Germline CDR1 reads MNHEY; CDR2 reads SMNVEV (reference sequence). Here the CDR3 DNA reads TGTGCCAGCAGGACCGGGACAGCGAGCTACAATGAGCAGTTCTTC. This encodes CASRTGTASYNEQFF.